The subject of this entry is one TCR beta chain. Its antigen is undetermined. CDR3 and TCR beta VDJ profiling relied on genomic DNA as the template. TCRdb used MiXCR to reprocess the reads, holding one entry per CDR3 protein. The table lists around 250,000 distinct CDR3 sequences, about 56% of them singletons. The CDR3 consists of 16 residues. Germline V gene lookup returns CDR1 DFQATT and CDR2 SNEGSKA (reference sequence). The V and J ends lost 0 bases and 4 bases respectively, with 16 bases between them. The data were obtained in a study of CD8+CD57+ T cells in acquired aplastic anemia. Background on the study: Mean DNA quantity obtained from sorted CD4+ and CD8+ cells was 3.2 ug. General study results and limits: Levels of CD8+ Simpson's diversity were not significantly distinct in patients versus controls. Found in both controls and patients were some 31 CD8+ CDR3 sequences.

The material sequenced was sorted CD4+, CD8+, or CD8+CD57+ T cells (not recorded which) from PBMCs. This sequence originates from a human donor with severe aplastic anemia or a healthy control (not recorded which). The chain carries TRBV20-1 and TRBJ2-1; D is uncertain. CDR3 in DNA: TGCAGTGCTAGAGATCTCGCTAGTGGCACTTACAATGAGCAGTTCTTC. Its translation: CSARDLASGTYNEQFF.